This TCR beta chain was captured by sequencing in a study of post-analysis software for immune sequencing data. For the study at large: The study covered relapsing-remitting, secondary progressive and progressive-relapsing courses of multiple sclerosis. Findings and limits, study-wide: Multiple sclerosis patients showed significantly lower normalized Chao1 diversity than controls did. A handful of TRBV segments were more frequent in patients than controls; TRBV5-6, TRBV5-1 and TRBV20-1 belonged to this group. Samples sharing a preparation batch grouped tightly together when assessed by F measure.

In germline, CDR1 is MNHEY, CDR2 SVGEGT. The CDR3 covers 16 residues. Trimming removed 6 bases from V and 7 bases from J; junction bases left unmatched: 14. About this clonotype itself: Its antigen is undetermined.

Unique-molecular-identifier-tagged TCR beta cDNA libraries were used. T cells, roughly 1 to 10 million of them, yielded about 500,000 cDNA molecules. TCRdb analysed the PCR reads with MiXCR anew, one entry per CDR3 protein. The sample has about 680,000 distinct CDR3 sequences, 55% to 60% seen once. The receptor comes from a girl aged 2 to 10 with multiple sclerosis. Sequencing input: blood. V and J are TRBV6-2 or TRBV6-3 and TRBJ2-3, with 9 positions matching TRBD2. The CDR3 DNA reads as TGTGCCAGCAGGACCACGGCGGGGGGGCCAAGGAATACGCAGTATTTT. It specifies CASRTTAGGPRNTQYF.